This T cell receptor beta chain was obtained from a study of cytomegalovirus exposure and HLA in healthy donors. PCR employed 60 Vbeta and 13 Jbeta primers. Assay: immunoSEQ multiplex PCR; the TCRdb copy retains only in-frame clones and omits some. The sample has about 160,000 clones; 65% to 80% are singletons. The sequence came from a man aged 40-49 years in good health and CMV-seronegative. Sequencing was carried out using PBMCs.

The CDR3, as DNA: TGTGCCAGTAAGAGGAATAGCAATCAGCCCCAGCATTTT. It yields the protein CASKRNSNQPQHF. The chain has TRBV7-2 and TRBJ1-5; D is undetermined. The V gene lost 9 bases and the J gene lost 0 bases, with 9 bases spanning the gap. Per germline, CDR1 SGHTA and CDR2 FQGNSA. This CDR3 spans 13 amino acids.